This T cell receptor beta chain was sequenced for a study of blood T cell repertoires in COVID-19. The wider study: The United States, Italy and Spain were the sources of the acute and convalescent COVID-19 samples. T cells, B-cell-depleted T cells, or PBMCs supplied cDNA or gDNA.

CDR3 size: 15 residues. Per the germline V gene, CDR1 is MNHEY and CDR2 is SVGAGI. With V trimmed by 5 bases and J by 2 bases, 6 bases remained unmatched. As processed by the authors: By means of reference gene primer amplification, nucleated cell counts were estimated. Repertoires were generated with immunoSEQ multiplex PCR, while TCRdb's copy carries only in-frame clones and drops some. The V and J calls and clone size were taken over from that table, and D and trimming were inferred from the DNA. Of about 83,000 clones in the sample, approximately 78% were seen once. The chain links TRBV6-5 to TRBJ2-1, with 7 bases that match TRBD2. Sequencing used peripheral blood. This sequence was found in a woman older than 75 with acute or convalescent COVID-19. This CDR3 reads CASSQSGTTYNEQFF. In DNA, the CDR3 is TGTGCCAGCAGTCAATCTGGGACTACCTACAATGAGCAGTTCTTC.